This T cell receptor (beta chain) was documented in a study of blood T cell repertoires in COVID-19. Self-reported history from a screening survey and questionnaire set each donor's cohort. The V and J ends lost 0 bases and 0 bases respectively, with 7 bases between them. Germline CDR1 and CDR2: SGDLS and YYNGEE. This CDR3 spans 14 amino acids. Sequencing was performed with immunoSEQ multiplex PCR; in TCRdb, only in-frame clones are kept and a portion is missing. The data contain under 450,000 clones, 87% of them singletons. The chain joins TRBV9 to TRBJ2-7, with D perhaps matching TRBD1 (5 bases). The sequence was obtained from a man aged 25 to 45 who had recovered from COVID-19. What was sequenced was PBMCs or T cells enriched from blood (not recorded which). This chain's CDR3 is CASSVDDSSYEQYF. The CDR3 bases are TGTGCCAGCAGCGTAGATGACAGCTCCTACGAGCAGTACTTC.